This T cell receptor beta chain stems from a study of shared clonotypes between healthy human individuals. Findings and limits, study-wide: Clonotype sharing among the donors was expected to vary with sequencing depth.

Using immunoSEQ multiplex PCR, the repertoire was profiled, and TCRdb retains in-frame clones only, with some absent. The repertoire has about 2.4 million clones, more than 85% of them found once; the top ten carry approximately 0.37%. A remark on this clone: The antigen remains undetermined.

Trimming removed 0 bases at V and 10 bases at J, with 10 bases between. This CDR3 has 12 residues. Germline V gene lookup returns CDR1 SGHNT and CDR2 YYREEE (reference sequence). Only Caucasian adults living in Nashville, Tennessee made up the donor group. Into CD45RA+ naive and CD45RA-negative memory subsets, the CD4+ cells were split. The genes are TRBV5-4 and TRBJ1-1, with D possibly matching TRBD1 (5 bases). This TCR was recovered from a man aged 18 to 30 in good health. Some clones in this sample may be carry-over from other donors' samples. Material for sequencing was naive CD4+ T cells from PBMCs. Documented subset: CD45RA+ positively selected. The CDR3 here is CASSLVGARAFF. The CDR3 coding sequence is TGTGCCAGCAGCTTGGTTGGGGCACGAGCTTTCTTT.